Below, one TCR beta chain is given with its context. This sample is drawn from a study of spatial heterogeneity in lung cancer. The CDR3 covers 14 residues. Per the germline V gene, CDR1 is LNHDA and CDR2 is SQIVND (reference sequence). Between the trimmed V and J ends, which lost 5 bases and 5 bases, there was a span of 15 bases. The time point was: sample taken at primary tumor resection. Unsorted tumor, nontumor lung tissue or cryopreserved PBMC supplied the whole RNA. TCRdb fed the 5' RACE reads into MiXCR, producing one record per CDR3 protein. The data contain about 20,000 distinct CDR3 sequences, about a fifth of them singletons.

This sequence joins TRBV19 and TRBJ1-2; tentatively, D is TRBD1 (5 bases). This TCR came from a male donor with early-stage non-small cell lung cancer. Sequences were derived from PBMCs, sampled at surgery. CDR3 residues: CASSLAGDAYGYTF. The DNA for the CDR3 is TGTGCCAGTAGTCTAGCCGGGGACGCGTATGGCTACACCTTC.